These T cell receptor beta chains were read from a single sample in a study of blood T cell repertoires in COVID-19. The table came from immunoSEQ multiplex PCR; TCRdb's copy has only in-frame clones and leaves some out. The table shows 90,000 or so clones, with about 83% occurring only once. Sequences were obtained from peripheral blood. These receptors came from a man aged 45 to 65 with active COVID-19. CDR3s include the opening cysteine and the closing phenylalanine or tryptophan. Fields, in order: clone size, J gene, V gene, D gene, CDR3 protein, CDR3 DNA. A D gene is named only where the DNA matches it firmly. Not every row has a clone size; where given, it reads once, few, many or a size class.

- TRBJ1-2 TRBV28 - CASSLAGQVETYGYTF TGTGCCAGCAGCCTTGCTGGCCAGGTGGAAACTTATGGCTACACCTTC
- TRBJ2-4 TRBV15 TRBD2 CATSRDRGEAKNIQYF TGTGCCACCAGCAGAGACCGGGGGGAAGCCAAAAACATTCAGTACTTC
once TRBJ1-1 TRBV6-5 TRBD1 CASKGQGAGATEAFF TGTGCCAGCAAGGGGCAGGGGGCCGGAGCCACTGAAGCTTTCTTT
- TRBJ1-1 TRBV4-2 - CASSLSRRVYTEAFF TGTGCCAGCAGCCTTTCCCGTCGCGTGTACACTGAAGCTTTCTTT
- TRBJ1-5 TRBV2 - CASSEQGKGVSNQPQHF TGTGCCAGCAGTGAACAGGGGAAGGGGGTGAGCAATCAGCCCCAGCATTTT
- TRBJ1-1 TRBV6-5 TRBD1 CASSHGRQGRYEAFF TGTGCCAGCAGTCACGGGAGACAGGGCCGCTACGAAGCTTTCTTT
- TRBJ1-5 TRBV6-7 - CASSYFSGKRQPQHF TGTGCCAGCAGTTACTTTTCAGGGAAGAGGCAGCCCCAGCATTTT
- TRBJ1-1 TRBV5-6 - CASSLVPENTEAFF TGTGCCAGCAGCTTGGTTCCAGAGAACACTGAAGCTTTCTTT
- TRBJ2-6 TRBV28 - CASSFARPGSGANVLTF TGTGCCAGCAGTTTTGCCAGGCCAGGCTCTGGGGCCAACGTCCTGACTTTC
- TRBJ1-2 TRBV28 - CASSLWAGGSQVVYGYTF TGTGCCAGCAGTTTATGGGCGGGGGGTTCACAGGTGGTCTATGGCTACACCTTC
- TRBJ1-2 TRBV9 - CASSVGQEANYGYTF TGTGCCAGCAGCGTAGGTCAGGAAGCTAACTATGGCTACACCTTC
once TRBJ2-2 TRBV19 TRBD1 CASKDRGRTGELFF TGTGCCAGCAAAGACAGGGGGCGCACCGGGGAGCTGTTTTTT
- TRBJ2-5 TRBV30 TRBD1 CAWGQGAQETQYF TGTGCCTGGGGACAGGGGGCCCAAGAGACCCAGTACTTC
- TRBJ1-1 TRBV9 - CASSVVGASTEAFF TGTGCCAGCAGCGTAGTAGGGGCTAGTACTGAAGCTTTCTTT
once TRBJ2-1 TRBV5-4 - CASSPTISDNEQFF TGTGCCAGCAGCCCTACTATTAGCGACAATGAGCAGTTCTTC
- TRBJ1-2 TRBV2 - CASVVGGGRGYTF TGTGCCAGCGTAGTAGGGGGTGGACGGGGCTACACCTTC
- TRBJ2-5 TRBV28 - CASSSGQTQETQYF TGTGCCAGCAGTTCAGGACAGACTCAAGAGACCCAGTACTTC
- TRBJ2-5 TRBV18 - CASSQGQQETQYF TGTGCCAGCTCTCAAGGACAGCAAGAGACCCAGTACTTC
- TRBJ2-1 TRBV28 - CASSLPGGDEQFF TGTGCCAGCAGTTTACCGGGTGGCGATGAGCAGTTCTTC
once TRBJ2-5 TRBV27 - CASSNHAGGLETQYF TGTGCCAGCAGTAACCATGCCGGGGGGCTGGAGACCCAGTACTTC